These 14 T cell receptor beta chains were all obtained from the same sample, sequenced in a study of CD8 T cells in Susac syndrome. cDNA came from roughly 0.47 to 1 ug RNA primed by random hexamers. Using its own MiXCR run on the immunoSEQ multiplex PCR reads, TCRdb lists one record per CDR3 protein. The sample contains 95,000 to 150,000 distinct CDR3 sequences, roughly 94% of which appear only once. Source material: CD8+ T cells from PBMCs. The receptors originated from a human donor with Susac syndrome.

The rearrangement links TRBV27 to TRBJ2-3; D is unresolved. Germline V gene data show CDR1 as MNHEY and CDR2 as SMNVEV (reference sequence). This CDR3 contains 13 residues. V lost 4 bases, J lost 2 bases, and 7 bases lay in between. The CDR3 region is CASSWAPTDTQYF. The CDR3 nucleotides read TGTGCCAGCAGTTGGGCCCCCACAGATACGCAGTATTTT.

The chain combines TRBV20-1 with TRBJ2-6; D not resolved. The CDR3 runs to 14 residues. Germline values: CDR1 DFQATT, CDR2 SNEGSKA (reference sequence). Trimming left V 3 bases short and J 4 bases short, with 10 bases between. The CDR3 sequence: CSASGPLGANVLTF. Here the CDR3 DNA reads TGCAGTGCTAGCGGCCCCCTCGGGGCCAACGTCCTGACTTTC.

The genes are TRBV5-4 and TRBJ2-2; no definite D call. There are 13 residues in the CDR3. V lost 0 bases and J lost 6, with 6 bases in between. Germline CDR1 SGHNT, CDR2 YYREEE (reference sequence). The CDR3, as DNA: TGTGCCAGCAGCTTGGGGGTCTCCGGGGAGCTGTTTTTT. This gives the protein CASSLGVSGELFF.

The CDR3 nucleotides are TGCGCCAGCAGCCAAGGGGAGTGGACTGAAGCTTTCTTT. This codes for CASSQGEWTEAFF. This chain connects TRBV4-1 to TRBJ1-1; no clear D gene. The CDR3 loop spans 13 amino acids. V was cut by 1 base and J by 5 bases, with 8 bases left in between. Germline V gene sequence: CDR1 MGHRA, CDR2 YSYEKL.

This sequence joins TRBV4-1 and TRBJ1-2; D might be TRBD1 (6 bases). The V gene's germline CDR1 is MGHRA and CDR2 YSYEKL. Trimming shortened V by 0 bases and J by 5 bases, and 13 bases separated the two germline ends. CDR3 length equals 15 residues. DNA of the CDR3: TGCGCCAGCAGCCAAGAACAGCAGGGGCGGTATGGCTACACCTTC. This sequence encodes CASSQEQQGRYGYTF.

This rearrangement joins TRBV9 to TRBJ2-7, with D perhaps matching TRBD1 (6 bases). Trimming left V 3 bases short and J 0 bases short, with 13 bases between. The CDR3 runs 15 residues. In germline, CDR1 is SGDLS, CDR2 YYNGEE. The CDR3 DNA reads TGTGCCAGCAGCGGCTCCGGGACACCCTCCTACGAGCAGTACTTC. Translation: CASSGSGTPSYEQYF. The complete variable domain, with remaining parts taken from reference TRBV9 and TRBJ2-7, reads DSGVTQTPKHLITATGQRVTLRCSPRSGDLSVYWYQQSLDQGLQFLIQYYNGEERAKGNILERFSAQQFPDLHSELNLSSLELGDSALYFCASSGSGTPSYEQYFGPGTRLTVT.

This clonotype rates as medium-sized. The chain carries TRBV5-1 and TRBJ2-7; D is uncertain. Germline CDR1 reads SGHRS; CDR2 reads YFSETQ. Trimming took 4 bases from V and 3 from J, leaving 17 bases between them. CDR3 length: 15 residues. The CDR3 DNA sequence: TGCGCCAGCAGCCAGACCACAGATGCGAGCTACGAGCAGTACTTC. Translating gives CASSQTTDASYEQYF.

The chain is built from TRBV15 and TRBJ1-6; TRBD1 agrees at 8 bases. Trimming took 3 bases from V and 14 from J; bases not matched to a gene: 9. Germline CDR1 is LNHNV and CDR2 is YYDKDF (reference sequence). This CDR3 is 14 amino acids long. CDR3 residues: CATSRDRGQVSLHF. The CDR3 DNA is TGTGCCACCAGCAGGGACCGGGGACAGGTATCCCTCCACTTT.

The rearrangement links TRBV20-1 to TRBJ2-3; the D gene is possibly TRBD2 (6 bases). CDR1 and CDR2 (germline): DFQATT, SNEGSKA (reference sequence). This CDR3 has 14 amino acids. Trimming took 6 bases from V and 2 from J, leaving 15 bases between them. The CDR3 DNA reads TGCAGTGCCTCTAGCGCCACGGTCACAGATACGCAGTATTTT. Encoded protein: CSASSATVTDTQYF.

This sequence joins TRBV6-5 and TRBJ1-1; D remains ambiguous. The CDR3 consists of 12 residues. Germline CDR1 is MNHEY and CDR2 is SVGAGI. Trimming removed 6 bases at V and 7 bases at J, with 12 bases between. The CDR3 nucleotides are TGTGCCAGCAGCCCGCCATTATATGAAGCTTTCTTT. Translation gives CASSPPLYEAFF.

The CDR3 here is CASSLANHRGSGEQYF. CDR3 DNA: TGTGCCAGCAGCTTAGCCAACCACAGGGGATCGGGTGAGCAGTACTTC. The chain links TRBV7-9 to TRBJ2-7; 7 bases line up with TRBD1. The V and J ends lost 0 bases and 7 bases, in that order; junction bases with no gene match: 12. Germline assignment: CDR1 SEHNR and CDR2 FQNEAQ (reference sequence). This CDR3 is 16 amino acids long.

V is TRBV5-6 and J is TRBJ1-2; TRBD1 aligns across 7 bases. Germline V gives CDR1 SGHDT, CDR2 YYEEEE. There are 14 residues in the CDR3. J lost 8 bases, V lost 3 bases, and 10 bases had no gene match. This chain's CDR3 is CASSSDRPYEGYTF. The CDR3 DNA is TGTGCCAGCAGCTCGGACAGGCCGTATGAGGGCTACACCTTC.

This clonotype was observed a few times. The chain has TRBV5-1 and TRBJ2-7; the D gene is possibly TRBD1 (6 bases). V lost 4 bases and J 0 bases, leaving 11 bases between the germline ends. The CDR3 covers 14 residues. Looked up from germline, CDR1 is SGHRS and CDR2 is YFSETQ. CDR3: CASSPYRVSYEQYF. The CDR3 nucleotides are TGCGCCAGCAGCCCCTACAGGGTCTCCTACGAGCAGTACTTC.

The chain links TRBV6-4 to TRBJ2-3; D remains ambiguous. Per germline, CDR1 MRHNA and CDR2 SNTAGT. This CDR3 has 13 residues. The V end lost 2 bases, the J end lost 5 bases, and 8 bases lay between the germline ends. The CDR3 coding sequence is TGTGCCAGCAGTGACGGGGTGGGAGATACGCAGTATTTT. It yields the protein CASSDGVGDTQYF.